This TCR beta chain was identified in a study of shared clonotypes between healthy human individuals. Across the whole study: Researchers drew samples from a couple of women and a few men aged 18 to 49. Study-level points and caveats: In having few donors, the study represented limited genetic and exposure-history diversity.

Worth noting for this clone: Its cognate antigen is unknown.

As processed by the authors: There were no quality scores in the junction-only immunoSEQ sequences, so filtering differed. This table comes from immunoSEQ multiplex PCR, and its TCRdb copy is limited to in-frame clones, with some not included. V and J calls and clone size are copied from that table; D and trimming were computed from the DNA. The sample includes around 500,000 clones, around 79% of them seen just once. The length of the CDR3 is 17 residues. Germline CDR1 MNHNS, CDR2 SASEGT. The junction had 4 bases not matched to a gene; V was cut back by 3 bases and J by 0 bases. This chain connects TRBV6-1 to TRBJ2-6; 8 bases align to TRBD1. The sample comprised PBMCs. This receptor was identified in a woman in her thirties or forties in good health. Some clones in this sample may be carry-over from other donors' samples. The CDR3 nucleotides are TGTGCCAGCAGTGAGTTTCAGGGGGCCTCTGGGGCCAACGTCCTGACTTTC. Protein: CASSEFQGASGANVLTF.